A selection of T cell receptor beta chains follows, all from one sample in a study of regulatory T cells in long-lasting Graves disease. TCRdb itself ran the multiplex PCR reads through MiXCR, one entry per CDR3 protein. The sample lists 530,000 or so distinct CDR3 sequences; roughly 13% were seen once. A further study also used this sample, focusing on T cells in Graves' hyperthyroidism and ophthalmopathy.

Sequenced here: peripheral blood mononuclear cells (PBMCs), sampled at new diagnosis, from a patient treated with antithyroid drugs. The receptors derive from a man aged 30 to 45 with Graves disease. Both conserved end residues are part of each CDR3. A D gene is named only where the DNA matches it firmly. The size entry is marked missing in some rows and otherwise reads once, few, many or a size class.

abundance | j_gene | d_gene | v_gene | CDR3aa
- | TRBJ2-1 | TRBD2 | TRBV19 | CASKAGAASNEEFF
many | TRBJ1-2 | - | TRBV19 | CASSPGAGAKGYTF
many | TRBJ1-1 | TRBD1 | TRBV11-2 | CASSPGTGSTTEAFF
many | TRBJ2-7 | - | TRBV24-1 | CATGTGIHEQYF
many | TRBJ1-5 | TRBD1 | TRBV12-3/TRBV12-4 | CASSFTGVNQPQHF
few | TRBJ2-5 | TRBD2 | TRBV27 | CASRRLAAGETQYF
few | TRBJ1-1 | - | TRBV5-6 | CASSFRQVDTEAFF
many | TRBJ1-1 | - | TRBV11-2 | CASSLGGGVTEAFF
few | TRBJ2-1 | - | TRBV10-2 | CASRIPVGEQFF
few | TRBJ2-4 | TRBD2 | TRBV14 | CASSRGLGQNIQYF
many | TRBJ2-1 | TRBD1 | TRBV5-1 | CASSLAGTGIRDEQFF
many | TRBJ2-1 | - | TRBV6-2/TRBV6-3 | CASSSTTTEQFF
many | TRBJ2-7 | TRBD1 | TRBV5-5 | CASSFPDRGNYEQYF
many | TRBJ2-7 | - | TRBV12-3/TRBV12-4 | CASSPRRLMRGSYEQYF
- | TRBJ2-1 | TRBD2 | TRBV7-9 | CASSWSPSGTTGPNEQFF
few | TRBJ2-2 | - | TRBV5-4 | CASSLAVGVGTGELFF
few | TRBJ1-2 | - | TRBV5-1 | CASSLGTVNYGYTF
many | TRBJ2-1 | - | TRBV29-1 | CSVSVAIEQFF
few | TRBJ2-7 | TRBD2 | TRBV27 | CASSFVAGEQYF
many | TRBJ2-2 | - | TRBV29-1 | CSVGLDTGELFF
- | TRBJ1-2 | - | TRBV18 | CASSPTRGAGNGYTF
many | TRBJ2-5 | - | TRBV6-1 | CASSEPGRKYQETQYF
- | TRBJ2-2 | TRBD2 | TRBV29-1 | CSVAGTSGRGTGELFF